This paragraph covers one T cell receptor (beta chain) sequence. One end of the junction varies from germline; a read error may be responsible. The germline V gene has CDR1 SGHTA and CDR2 FQGNSA. This CDR3 has 11 residues. The data originate from a study of long-term antiretroviral therapy in people with HIV. Survey-level immunoSEQ v3.0 assays were run. Only in-frame clones appear in the TCRdb table, and some are missing; sequencing was by immunoSEQ multiplex PCR. Of roughly 8,500 clones listed, about 84% were seen once; the top ten hold approximately 15%. The sequence was obtained from a man in his forties with HIV. The chain couples TRBV7-2 to TRBJ1-2; D not certain. Here the sequenced sample was unsorted PBMCs, taken around 2.6 years before starting antiretroviral therapy. CDR3 DNA: TGTGCCAGCAGCTTAGACCCCACAGCAAACTTC. Amino acids: CASSLDPTANF.